A selection of T cell receptor beta chains follows, all from one sample in a study of T cell changes during pregnancy in multiple sclerosis. The repertoire was sequenced with immunoSEQ multiplex PCR; TCRdb's copy has only in-frame clones and lacks some. The table has approximately 65,000 clones, around 91% seen once; the top ten hold approximately 1.5%. The sample here was peripheral blood, taken in the third trimester of pregnancy. These receptors all come from a female donor in good health, enrolled as a control in a pregnancy study. CDR3s include the opening cysteine and the closing phenylalanine or tryptophan. D genes are given only for firm matches. The listing skips clone size in some rows; elsewhere it reads once, few, many or a size class.

D gene	clone size	J gene	V gene	CDR3 DNA	CDR3 protein
-	-	TRBJ2-6	TRBV4-3	TGCGCCAGCAGCCAAGACTCAGTTAATTCTGGGGCCAACGTCCTGACTTTC	CASSQDSVNSGANVLTF
TRBD2	-	TRBJ2-7	TRBV9	TGTGCCAGCAGCCCCGGGGGGGCAGGGTACGAGCAGTACTTC	CASSPGGAGYEQYF
-	-	TRBJ1-2	TRBV6-1	TGTGCCAGCAGTGCCAGTAAGTCCCAGGGAAATAACTATGGCTACACCTTC	CASSASKSQGNNYGYTF
TRBD2	-	TRBJ2-7	TRBV7-9	TGTGCCAGCAGCTCTACCTCTAGCGGGGGGAACTACGAGCAGTACTTC	CASSSTSSGGNYEQYF
-	-	TRBJ1-5	TRBV5-3	TGTGCCAGAAGCTCACCGATTCTTCCTGGACTGAATAGCAATCAGCCCCAGCATTTT	CARSSPILPGLNSNQPQHF
-	-	TRBJ1-5	TRBV30	TGTGCTTTTTCAGGGAATAGCAATCAGCCCCAGCATTTT	CAFSGNSNQPQHF
TRBD1	-	TRBJ2-2	TRBV5-1	TGCGCCAGCAGCTTAGAGACAGGGGGCTGGGAGCTGTTTTTT	CASSLETGGWELFF
-	few	TRBJ1-1	TRBV7-7	TGTTCCGACAGGAAGAACACTGAAGCTTTCTTT	CSDRKNTEAFF
-	-	TRBJ1-2	TRBV18	TGTGCCAGCTCACCAACGACAGAGAGCTATGGCTACACCTTC	CASSPTTESYGYTF
-	few	TRBJ2-7	TRBV18	TGTGCCAGCTCACCAAACGCTGGGCCGGGGGAGCAGTACTTC	CASSPNAGPGEQYF
-	-	TRBJ1-1	TRBV6-1	TGTGCCAGCAGTGAAATTCAGAACACTGAAGCTTTCTTT	CASSEIQNTEAFF
TRBD2	-	TRBJ2-3	TRBV25-1	TGTGCCAGCAGTGACCCCGGGGCTAGCGGGGGCACAGATACGCAGTATTTT	CASSDPGASGGTDTQYF
-	-	TRBJ1-6	TRBV5-6	TGTGCCAGCAGCCGCGCAATAGGTCAGGCACCCCTCCACTTT	CASSRAIGQAPLHF
TRBD2	-	TRBJ2-5	TRBV9	TGTGCCAGCAGCACAACTAGCGGGGGTATGGAGACCCAGTACTTC	CASSTTSGGMETQYF
TRBD2	-	TRBJ2-3	TRBV10-2	TGCGCCAGCACCGAGGGGGTGCGACGGGGGGGCTCAGATACGCAGTATTTT	CASTEGVRRGGSDTQYF
-	-	TRBJ2-2	TRBV7-3	TGTGCCAGCAGCTTAGGACATGGGGTGCTGGGAAACACCGGGGAGCTGTTTTTT	CASSLGHGVLGNTGELFF
TRBD2	-	TRBJ2-5	TRBV5-1	TGCGCCAGCAGTTATCGACTAGCGGGGGGCCTGTACCAAGAGACCCAGTACTTC	CASSYRLAGGLYQETQYF
-	-	TRBJ2-4	TRBV4-3	TGCGCCAGCCAAAAAGATCTGGGAGGATTAGCCAAAAACATTCAGTACTTC	CASQKDLGGLAKNIQYF
-	-	TRBJ2-3	TRBV4-3	TGCGCCAGCAGCCAAGAGGTTCGGGGGGCCACAGATACGCAGTATTTT	CASSQEVRGATDTQYF
-	-	TRBJ2-5	TRBV4-1	TGCGCCAGCAGCCCAAGGGGAGGACCACAAGAGACCCAGTACTTC	CASSPRGGPQETQYF
TRBD1	few	TRBJ1-2	TRBV4-3	TGCGCCAGCAGCCAGGAAACGGGACAGGAGAATCGGAATGGCTACACCTTC	CASSQETGQENRNGYTF
TRBD1	-	TRBJ1-2	TRBV27	TGTGCCAGCAGTCCAGGGGGCCTTGTCGATGGCTACACCTTC	CASSPGGLVDGYTF